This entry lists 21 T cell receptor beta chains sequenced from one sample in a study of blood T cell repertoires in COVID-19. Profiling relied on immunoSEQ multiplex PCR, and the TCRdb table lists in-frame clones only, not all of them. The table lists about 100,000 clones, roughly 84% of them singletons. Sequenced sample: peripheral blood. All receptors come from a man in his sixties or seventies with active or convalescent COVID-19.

The CDR3 DNA is TGCAGCGCCCAAGGGGCCAGCACAGATACGCAGTATTTT. Protein sequence: CSAQGASTDTQYF. V usage is TRBV29-1 and J usage is TRBJ2-3; a possible D gene is TRBD1 (5 bases). This CDR3 is 13 amino acids long. V was clipped by 7 bases and J by 0 bases, with 11 bases between them. CDR1 and CDR2 (germline): SQVTM, ANQGSEA.

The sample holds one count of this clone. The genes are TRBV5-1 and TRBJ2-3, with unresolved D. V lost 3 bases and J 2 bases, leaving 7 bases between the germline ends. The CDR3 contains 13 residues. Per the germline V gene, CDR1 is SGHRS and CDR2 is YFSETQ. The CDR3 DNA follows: TGCGCCAGCAGCTCAGGCCCCACAGATACGCAGTATTTT. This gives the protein CASSSGPTDTQYF.

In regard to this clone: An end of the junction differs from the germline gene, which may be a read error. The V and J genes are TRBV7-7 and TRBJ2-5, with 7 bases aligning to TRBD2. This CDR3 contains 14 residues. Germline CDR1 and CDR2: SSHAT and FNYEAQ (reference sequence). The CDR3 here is CASSSSGPGETQYF. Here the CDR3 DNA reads TGTGCTAGCAGCTCTAGCGGTCCGGGAGAGACCCAGTACTTC.

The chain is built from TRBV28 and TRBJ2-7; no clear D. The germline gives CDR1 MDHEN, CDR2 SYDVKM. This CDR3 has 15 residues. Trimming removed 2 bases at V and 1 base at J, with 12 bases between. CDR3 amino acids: CASSLDNLRSYEQYF. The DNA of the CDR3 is TGTGCCAGCAGTTTAGACAACCTACGGTCCTACGAGCAGTACTTC.

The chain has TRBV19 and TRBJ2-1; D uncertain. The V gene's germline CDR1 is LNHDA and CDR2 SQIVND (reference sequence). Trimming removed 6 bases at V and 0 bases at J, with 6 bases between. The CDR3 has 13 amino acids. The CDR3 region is CASRQVSYNEQFF. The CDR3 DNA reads TGTGCCAGTAGGCAGGTCTCCTACAATGAGCAGTTCTTC.

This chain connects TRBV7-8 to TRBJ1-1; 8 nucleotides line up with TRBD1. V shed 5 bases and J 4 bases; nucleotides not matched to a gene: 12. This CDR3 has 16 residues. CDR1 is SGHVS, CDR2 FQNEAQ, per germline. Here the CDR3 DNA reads TGTGCCAGCAGCGGGCAGGGGGCAGGGAACCCCACTGAAGCTTTCTTT. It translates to CASSGQGAGNPTEAFF.

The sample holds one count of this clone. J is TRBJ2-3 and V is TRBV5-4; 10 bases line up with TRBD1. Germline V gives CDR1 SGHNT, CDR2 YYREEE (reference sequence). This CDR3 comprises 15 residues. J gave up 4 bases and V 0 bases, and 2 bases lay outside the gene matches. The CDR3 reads CASSLGDRGSDTQYF. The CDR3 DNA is TGTGCCAGCAGCTTGGGGGACAGGGGTTCAGATACGCAGTATTTT.

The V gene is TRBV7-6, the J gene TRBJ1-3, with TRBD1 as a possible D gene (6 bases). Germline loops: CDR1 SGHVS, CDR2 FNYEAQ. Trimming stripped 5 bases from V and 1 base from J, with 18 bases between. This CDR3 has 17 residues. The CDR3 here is CASSQTGQRGSGNTIYF. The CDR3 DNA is TGTGCCAGCAGCCAAACAGGGCAGCGTGGTTCTGGAAACACCATATATTTT.

The CDR3, as DNA: TGTGCCAGCAGCTTCTCCGGAAACACCATATATTTT. Translated, it gives CASSFSGNTIYF. The chain is built from TRBV5-6 and TRBJ1-3; D is uncertain. This CDR3 has 12 residues. V dropped 2 bases and J dropped 4 bases, with 4 bases sitting between them. In germline, CDR1 is SGHDT, CDR2 YYEEEE. The full variable domain, its missing parts supplied by reference TRBV5-6 and TRBJ1-3, is DAGVTQSPTHLIKTRGQQVTLRCSPKSGHDTVSWYQQALGQGPQFIFQYYEEEERQRGNFPDRFSGHQFPNYSSELNVNALLLGDSALYLCASSFSGNTIYFGEGSWLTVV.

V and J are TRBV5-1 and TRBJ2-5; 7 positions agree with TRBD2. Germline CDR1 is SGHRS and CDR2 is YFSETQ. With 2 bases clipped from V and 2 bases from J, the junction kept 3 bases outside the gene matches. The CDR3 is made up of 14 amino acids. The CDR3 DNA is TGCGCCAGCAGCTTCGGGGGAGGGCAAGAGACCCAGTACTTC. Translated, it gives CASSFGGGQETQYF.

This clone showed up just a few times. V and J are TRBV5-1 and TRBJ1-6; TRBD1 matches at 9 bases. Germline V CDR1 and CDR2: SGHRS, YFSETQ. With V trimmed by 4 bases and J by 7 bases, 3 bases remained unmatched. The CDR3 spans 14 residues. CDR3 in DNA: TGCGCCAGCAGCCAAGGACAGGGGAATTCACCCCTCCACTTT. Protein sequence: CASSQGQGNSPLHF.

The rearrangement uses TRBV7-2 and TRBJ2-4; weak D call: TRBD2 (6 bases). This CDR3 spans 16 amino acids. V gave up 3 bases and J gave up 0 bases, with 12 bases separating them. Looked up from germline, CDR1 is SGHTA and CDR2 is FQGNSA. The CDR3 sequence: CASSFGAGLAKNIQYF. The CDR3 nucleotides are TGTGCCAGCAGCTTCGGGGCGGGGCTAGCCAAAAACATTCAGTACTTC. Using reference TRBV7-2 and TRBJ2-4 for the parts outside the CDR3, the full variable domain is GAGVSQSPSNKVTEKGKDVELRCDPISGHTALYWYRQSLGQGLEFLIYFQGNSAPDKSGLPSDRFSAERTGGSVSTLTIQRTQQEDSAVYLCASSFGAGLAKNIQYFGAGTRLSVL.

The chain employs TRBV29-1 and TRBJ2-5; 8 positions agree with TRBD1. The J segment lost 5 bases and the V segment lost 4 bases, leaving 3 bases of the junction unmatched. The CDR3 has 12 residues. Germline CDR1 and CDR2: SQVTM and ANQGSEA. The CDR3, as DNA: TGCAGCGTTGGGACAGGGTGGGAGACCCAGTACTTC. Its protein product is CSVGTGWETQYF.

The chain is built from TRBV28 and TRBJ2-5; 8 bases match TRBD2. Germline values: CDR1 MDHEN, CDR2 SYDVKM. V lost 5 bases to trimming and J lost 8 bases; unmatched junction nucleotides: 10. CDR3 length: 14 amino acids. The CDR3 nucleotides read TGTGCCAGCAGTCTTATTAGCGGGGAGGTTACCCAGTACTTC. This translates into CASSLISGEVTQYF. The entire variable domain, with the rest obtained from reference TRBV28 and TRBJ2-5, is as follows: DVKVTQSSRYLVKRTGEKVFLECVQDMDHENMFWYRQDPGLGLRLIYFSYDVKMKEKGDIPEGYSVSREKKERFSLILESASTNQTSMYLCASSLISGEVTQYFGPGTRLLVL.

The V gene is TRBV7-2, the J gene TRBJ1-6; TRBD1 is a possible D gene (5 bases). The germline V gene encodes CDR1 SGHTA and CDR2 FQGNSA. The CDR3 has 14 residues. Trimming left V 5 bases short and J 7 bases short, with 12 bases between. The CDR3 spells CASSRGEGNSPLHF. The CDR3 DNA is TGTGCCAGCAGCCGGGGGGAGGGGAATTCACCCCTCCACTTT.

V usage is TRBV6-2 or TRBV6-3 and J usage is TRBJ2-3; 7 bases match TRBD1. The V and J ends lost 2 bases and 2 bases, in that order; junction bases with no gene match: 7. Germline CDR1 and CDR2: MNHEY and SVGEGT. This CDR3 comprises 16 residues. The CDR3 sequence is CASSYEGDRLTDTQYF. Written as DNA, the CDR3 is TGTGCCAGCAGTTACGAGGGGGACAGACTCACAGATACGCAGTATTTT.

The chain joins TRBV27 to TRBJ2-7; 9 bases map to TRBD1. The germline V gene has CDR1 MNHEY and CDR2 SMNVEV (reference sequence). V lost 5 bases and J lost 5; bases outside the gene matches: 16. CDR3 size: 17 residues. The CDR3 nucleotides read TGTGCCAGCAGTACCTCCGGGACAGGGCATCCAAGGGACGAGCAGTACTTC. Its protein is CASSTSGTGHPRDEQYF.

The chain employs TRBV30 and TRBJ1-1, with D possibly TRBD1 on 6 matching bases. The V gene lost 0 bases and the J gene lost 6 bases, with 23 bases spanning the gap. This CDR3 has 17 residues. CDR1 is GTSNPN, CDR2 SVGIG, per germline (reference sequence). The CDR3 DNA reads TGTGCCTGGAGTGTAAACTGGATGGCAGGGGTGGTTTCTGAAGCTTTCTTT. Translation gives CAWSVNWMAGVVSEAFF.

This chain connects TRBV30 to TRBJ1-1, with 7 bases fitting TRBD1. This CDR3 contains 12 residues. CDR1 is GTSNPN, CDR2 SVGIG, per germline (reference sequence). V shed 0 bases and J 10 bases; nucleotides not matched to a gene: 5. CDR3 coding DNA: TGTGCCTGGAGTGTAAGGGGGCTAGGAGCTTTCTTT. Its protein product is CAWSVRGLGAFF.

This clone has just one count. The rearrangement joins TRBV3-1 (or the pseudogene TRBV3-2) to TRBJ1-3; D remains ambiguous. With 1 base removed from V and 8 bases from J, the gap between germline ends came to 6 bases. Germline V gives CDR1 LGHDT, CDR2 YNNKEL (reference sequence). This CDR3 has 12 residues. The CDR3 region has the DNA TGTGCCAGCAGCCAAGTCCCAGACACCATATATTTT. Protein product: CASSQVPDTIYF.

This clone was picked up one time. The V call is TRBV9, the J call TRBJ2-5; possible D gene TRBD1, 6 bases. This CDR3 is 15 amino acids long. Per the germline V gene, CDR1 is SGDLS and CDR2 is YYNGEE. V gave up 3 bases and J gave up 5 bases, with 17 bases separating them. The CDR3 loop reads CASSAVTGTGETQYF. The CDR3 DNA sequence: TGTGCCAGCAGCGCCGTCACAGGGACGGGGGAGACCCAGTACTTC.